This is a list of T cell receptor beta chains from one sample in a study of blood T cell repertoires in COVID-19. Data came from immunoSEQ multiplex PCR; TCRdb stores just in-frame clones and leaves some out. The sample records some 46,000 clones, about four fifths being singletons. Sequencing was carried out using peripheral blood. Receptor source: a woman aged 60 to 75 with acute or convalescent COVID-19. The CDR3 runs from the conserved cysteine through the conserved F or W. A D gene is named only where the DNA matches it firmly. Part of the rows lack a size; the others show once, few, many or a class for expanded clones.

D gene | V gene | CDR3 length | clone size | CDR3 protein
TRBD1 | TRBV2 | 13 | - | CASSTTGGGEQFF
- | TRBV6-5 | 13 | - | CASRPRGTYGYTF
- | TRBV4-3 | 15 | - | CASSQDLISNYGYTF
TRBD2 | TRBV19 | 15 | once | CASSHGLGNSNEQFF
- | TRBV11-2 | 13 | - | CASSPGLNTEAFF
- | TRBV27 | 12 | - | CASSSGSGELFF
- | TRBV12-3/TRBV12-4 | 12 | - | CASSQTGGELFF
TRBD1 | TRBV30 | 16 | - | CAWRGAPGQGTDTQYF
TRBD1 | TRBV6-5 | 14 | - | CASRRTGIGNTIYF
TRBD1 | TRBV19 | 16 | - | CASSMGAGTGTDTQYF